This T cell receptor beta chain was observed in a study of cytomegalovirus exposure and HLA in healthy donors (dated by TCRdb to about 2017). About the investigation overall: In an earlier analysis of 450 to 750 of the donors, under 300 Gb of sequence data and just under 120 million unique TCR beta sequences from 150 million to 200 million T cells were reported. An early release covering roughly 600 HLA-typed donors comprised 250 to 350 gigabases of sequencing data and 85 million or so unique TCR sequences. Of the 350 to 450 genotyped donors, over 65% fell in the genetic ancestry cluster associated with self-reported Caucasian donors. The study aimed to test whether signatures of past pathogen exposure could be identified by cataloging public T cell receptors. The study profiled the T cell repertoires of under 850 subjects by immunosequencing and related them to cytomegalovirus serostatus. Besides the first cohort of approximately 670 subjects, a separate validation cohort made up of roughly 120 different subjects was used. High-throughput TCR immunosequencing, statistical association of individual TCRs with disease status, and machine learning were combined to predict cytomegalovirus infection status. A later analysis re-analyzed previously published TCR beta repertoires from 600 to 850 donors and added high-resolution HLA genotyping to study TCR occurrence patterns. The later analysis used no new phenotypic data to find candidate immune exposures, relying instead on TCR beta sequences and their occurrence across donors. An earlier analysis of 587 of the donors applied high-throughput TCR beta sequencing to assess whether each TCR beta V gene segment acted as functional or pseudogenic. Donor age, sex, ethnicity and CMV serostatus were compiled alongside the repertoire data. A later genetic analysis took genome-wide SNP genotypes for about 55% of the 666 donors and used that subset as a discovery cohort. Every repertoire in the discovery cohort had been generated on one and the same sequencing platform. HLA typing included class I and class II loci at four-digit resolution. The number of donors typed differed by locus, with roughly 629-640 for A, B, C, DRB1 and DQB1, around 500 for DQA1, 600 to 610 for DPA1, and around 460 for DPB1. Roughly 5 DR-DQ haplotypes were handled as single units for association and clustering, since linkage in the cohort was strong. On average, around 240,000 unique TCR beta nucleotide sequences were sequenced per donor among a few hundred genotyped donors of the cohort, with around 19% of those sequences being non-productive. Overall study results and their limits: In both the original and validation cohorts, the classifier was reported to diagnose cytomegalovirus status with high specificity and sensitivity. Specific HLA alleles were associated with 15,000 to 20,000 TCR beta sequences at a false discovery rate of 0.05 in a later analysis. The cohort was sequenced for TCR beta chains only, and without alpha or paired-chain data the features that could be detected were limited. Linkage disequilibrium might explain the correlated functional status among segregating V segments, but an unknown experimental factor could not be ruled out. Sequencing depth was assumed to be roughly uniform across donors in the presence/absence analyses, though that assumption may not hold. In a later analysis, HLA-associated TCR beta chains showed more clonal expansion and lower generation probabilities than non-associated chains that were equally common. In vitro tests confirmed that three of the cytomegalovirus-associated TCR beta chains recognize cytomegalovirus antigens. CMV serostatus was the only immune exposure information available for the cohort. When HLA alleles, especially DR and DQ, strongly co-occurred, TCR associations were difficult to assign to individual alleles. A further reported finding was that TCR beta sequences accurately predicted the HLA-A and HLA-B alleles for most subjects in the first cohort. A later genetic analysis associated a missense DCLRE1C variant with V-gene and J-gene trimming of TCR beta chains, and an independent cohort replicated the association. In an earlier analysis of around 600 of the donors, most TCR beta V segments appeared in productive rearrangements about 87% or about 30% of the time, broadly matching IMGT annotations. In a later analysis, TCR association rates were found to vary across HLA loci, with the most associated TCRs seen for DRB1 alleles and the fewest for HLA-C alleles. In a later genetic analysis, fewer N-insertions in productive TCRs were reported among donors in an Asian-associated ancestry cluster than the roughly 700-donor mean. A later analysis found that most CMV-associated TCR beta chains appeared HLA-restricted, with HLA associations seemingly driven largely by CMV exposure. The sequencing pipeline was judged likely to have produced a cluster of highly shared sequence variants as a technical artifact. The study gave a list of 150 to 200 TCR beta chains associated with cytomegalovirus. Because counts were too low, seventeen rarely observed V segments, including chromosome 9 orphons, were excluded from the earlier analysis of 500 to 700 of the donors. Most TCR sequences were seen in very few donors, while some public TCRs were found in many individuals. Some IMGT-functional V segments, including TRBV6-2 and TRBV6-3, could not be told apart with the 87-base-pair reads, so those segments were excluded. A later analysis reported that several top co-occurrence clusters appeared linked to parvovirus B19, influenza, CMV and Epstein-Barr virus. It was suggested by the authors that the approach could potentially be generalized to other disease states and immunological phenotypes. Because some donors lacked HLA typing at each locus, the association tests relied only on the typed subset.

V lost 3 bases and J lost 0 bases, and the count of bases not matched to a germline gene is 1. The germline V gene specifies SNHLY as CDR1 and FYNNEI as CDR2. Inclusive of the bounding cysteine and phenylalanine, the CDR3 is 15 residues long. Just the 45-base CDR3 DNA is kept, in frame starting at base 1. Library method: the immunoSEQ multiplex PCR assay. A mixture of 60 forward primers for TCR Vbeta segments and 13 reverse primers for TCR Jbeta segments was used in the multiplex PCR. A multiplex PCR assay on genomic DNA amplified the CDR3 region of rearranged TCR beta genes. On the Illumina HiSeq System, the amplified TCR beta libraries were sequenced as 87-base-pair reads. Turning to the authors' computational methods: Across the 640 or so repertoires, a later analysis counted roughly 84 million unique TCR beta chains, 9 million to 14 million of which were shared by at least two donors. To remove PCR and sequencing errors, raw reads were error-corrected and collapsed into unique sequences using a nearest-neighbor algorithm that merged closely related sequences. Alignment of CDR3 sequences to IMGT reference sequences was used to assign V, D and J gene segments. For a sequence to be retained, a match of at least six nucleotides was required to both a V gene segment and a J gene segment. Rearrangements were called productive when the CDR3 lacked stop codons and stayed in frame with V and J; all others were non-productive. CDR3 was defined according to IMGT convention as the region running from the second conserved V-encoded cysteine to the conserved J-encoded phenylalanine. Sequences without an unambiguous match to a single V gene segment were excluded from the earlier analysis of over 500 of the donors. In an earlier analysis of 587 of the donors, V segments were called functional above 56.7% productive rearrangements and were called segregating when the between-donor standard deviation exceeded 5%. A statistical classification framework was developed to diagnose cytomegalovirus status using the catalog of TCR beta chain sequences. A later analysis assigned V and J genes by comparing TCR nucleotide sequences with IMGT/GENE-DB human TR gene sequences. A later analysis assigned CDR3 sequences and most-parsimonious VDJ recombination scenarios with the TCRdist pipeline. A later analysis defined each TCR beta chain by its CDR3 amino acid sequence plus V-gene family, and excluded reads lacking a unique V-gene family. A later analysis removed 450 to 600 highly shared, low-generation-probability nucleotide sequences to deal with suspected cross-contamination and a sequencing artifact. In a later analysis, a clonal expansion index was calculated for each public chain from normalized within-repertoire ranks of inferred template counts. In a later analysis, generation probabilities were computed using a VDJ recombination model fitted to out-of-frame rearrangements, and the results were checked against IGoR. In a later analysis, TCR-TCR, TCR-HLA and TCR-CMV co-occurrence was scored with hypergeometric tests, and a repertoire-size bias correction was applied to TCR pairs. False discovery rates were estimated in a later analysis by permuting HLA or CMV assignments 20 times. In a later analysis, co-occurring TCRs were grouped with DBSCAN, and TCRdist sequence similarity was added when clustering was performed within HLA-allele-positive subsets. Repertoires with fewer than 30,000 or more than 120,000 public chains were left out of co-occurrence clustering, as were several repertoires with anomalous nucleotide sharing. TCRdb's version of the immuneACCESS table is confined to in-frame rearrangements and falls short of the full clone set. An unresolved V gene accounts for under half of the shortfall where checked; the remainder is of unknown origin. V, J and clone size derive from that table, while D and trimming were established from the DNA sequence. This sample lists more than 80,000 clones; roughly four fifths were detected once. The ten biggest clones cover roughly 3% of the sample.

The count of this clone is one. The specificity of this receptor is unknown. No quality values exist for individual bases; no much larger clone is one base distant. The cohort was made up of 650 to 700 healthy bone marrow donors. All cohort members were sampled while nominally healthy, although unrecorded immune exposures were likely present. The donor tested CMV seropositive, placing the donor among the approximately 290 seropositive members of the cohort. A peripheral blood sample was collected from each donor, and TCR beta sequencing was performed on peripheral blood mononuclear cells. Genomic DNA was extracted from the blood cell samples with the Qiagen DNeasy Blood Extraction Kit.

This clonotype was sampled from a male donor in good health and CMV-seropositive. The sequencing sample was made of PBMCs. The receptor chain draws on TRBV2 and TRBJ1-3; the junction holds 8 bases that match TRBD1. The CDR3 reads CASSDRGLSGNTIYF. At the DNA level, the sequence is TGTGCCAGCAGTGACAGGGGGCTCTCTGGAAACACCATATATTTT.